This T cell receptor (beta chain) was sequenced for a study of graft-versus-host responses after intestinal transplantation. About the research overall: Recipients were all induced with anti-thymocyte globulin, then given tacrolimus and steroids for roughly 3 years. Study-wide results and limits: Peak levels of circulating GvH clones tracked with early post-transplant HvG declines. GvH clones were found in recipient marrow; some appeared first in ileum or blood. Subjects displaying graft-donor T cell macrochimerism possessed elevated graft-versus-host to host-versus-graft clonal ratios inside allografts.

CDR3 length: 15 amino acids. Germline V gene sequence: CDR1 ENHRY, CDR2 SYGVKD. The V segment lost 4 bases and the J segment 6 bases; nucleotides outside the gene matches: 7. Some clones are missing from TCRdb's copy, which holds only in-frame ones; the method was immunoSEQ multiplex PCR. The repertoire consists of about 82,000 clones, with 91% occurring once and the leading ten covering over 0.08%. A word on this clone: The antigen is undetermined.

The sequence derives from a human donor who received an intestinal transplant. The chain joins TRBV10-3 to TRBJ1-5, with 9 bases matching TRBD1. The sequencing used unstimulated CD4+ T cells sorted from spleen or lymph node cells, collected before intestinal transplant. The DNA for the CDR3 is TGTGCCATCAGTGGGACAGGGGCTGTAAGTCAGCCCCAGCATTTT. This translates into CAISGTGAVSQPQHF.